These 18 T cell receptor beta chains came from one sample sequenced in a study of T cell repertoires in cytomegalovirus infection (dated by TCRdb to about 2019). The sequencing machine was an Illumina HiSeq 1500. Clones were called with MiXCR by TCRdb after fastp trimmed the public reads at Q25, and only in-frame beta chains were retained. Each CDR3 protein gets just one entry, which takes the most common genes and DNA from the rows behind it. The sample table contains around 440,000 distinct CDR3 sequences; only one count was recorded for roughly 10% of them. Of the sample, about 9.4% falls within the top ten clones. The sequenced sample was PBMCs. These receptors originate from a human donor in good health (CMV status not recorded). Some clones in this sample may be carry-over from other donors' samples.

The table lists this clonotype with a few counts. The chain recombines TRBV12-3 or TRBV12-4 with TRBJ1-2; 7 nucleotides match TRBD1. With V trimmed by 5 bases and J by 0 bases, 6 bases remained unmatched. The CDR3 has 15 residues. Here the CDR3 DNA reads TGTGCCAGCAGTCCCGACAGGGCCCCTAACTATGGCTACACCTTC. Its protein is CASSPDRAPNYGYTF.

This clonotype showed up many times. The chain couples TRBV24-1 to TRBJ2-7; D might be TRBD2 (5 bases). Deletions cut 2 bases from V and 3 bases from J, with 10 bases between. In germline, CDR1 is KGHDR, CDR2 SFDVKD. The CDR3 length is 14 residues. In nucleotides, the CDR3 is TGTGCCACCAGTGATTCGTACGGGAACTACGAGCAGTACTTC. Protein sequence: CATSDSYGNYEQYF.

The V gene is TRBV20-1, the J gene TRBJ1-5; weak D call: TRBD1 (5 bases). Per the germline V gene, CDR1 is DFQATT and CDR2 is SNEGSKA (reference sequence). The CDR3 runs to 14 residues. V was shortened by 3 bases and J by 4 bases, with 13 bases between the two germline ends. The DNA of the CDR3 is TGCAGTGCTAGCCTAGGACGGGGGAATCAGCCCCAGCATTTT. Amino acid sequence: CSASLGRGNQPQHF.

The chain uses TRBV2 and TRBJ1-4; D call uncertain. There are 16 residues in the CDR3. Germline lookup yields CDR1 SNHLY and CDR2 FYNNEI. V dropped 4 bases and J dropped 8 bases, with 20 bases sitting between them. CDR3 sequence (DNA): TGTGCCAGCAGTGCCTTCCGCGGAGGAGCACGGGAAAAACTGTTTTTT. It specifies CASSAFRGGAREKLFF. Filled out from reference TRBV2 and TRBJ1-4, the complete variable domain reads EPEVTQTPSHQVTQMGQEVILRCVPISNHLYFYWYRQILGQKVEFLVSFYNNEISEKSEIFDDQFSVERPDGSNFTLKIRSTKLEDSAMYFCASSAFRGGAREKLFFGSGTQLSVL.

About this clonotype: With a much larger clone just one base away, this may be a read error. The DNA of the CDR3 is TGTGCCATCAGTGAGTCAGGACAGAGGGCGTATGGCTACACCTTC. It is translated as CAISESGQRAYGYTF. The V and J genes are TRBV10-3 and TRBJ1-2; D possibly corresponds to TRBD1 (6 bases). The germline V gene has CDR1 ENHRY and CDR2 SYGVKD. The CDR3 has 15 amino acids. V lost 0 bases to trimming and J lost 5 bases, with 13 bases between them.

The chain recombines TRBV19 with TRBJ1-5; D remains unclear. The V end lost 6 bases, the J end lost 7 bases, and 10 bases lay between the germline ends. This CDR3 region has 12 residues. Germline-derived CDR1 and CDR2 are LNHDA and SQIVND (reference sequence). The CDR3 protein is CASSPLRQPQHF. The CDR3 DNA follows: TGTGCCAGTAGCCCCCTCCGACAGCCCCAGCATTTT.

In this sample, this clonotype turned up many times. The V gene is TRBV12-5, the J gene TRBJ2-1; 11 bases fit TRBD2. V lost 5 bases and J lost 2; bases outside the gene matches: 5. The CDR3 is made up of 16 amino acids. In germline, CDR1 is LGHNT, CDR2 FRNRAP. The CDR3: CASGPPTSGTYNEQFF. CDR3 in DNA: TGTGCTAGTGGTCCCCCGACTAGCGGGACCTACAATGAGCAGTTCTTC.

The chain employs TRBV6-6 and TRBJ2-3; 7 bases are a match to TRBD2. Per germline, CDR1 MNHNY and CDR2 SVGAGI (reference sequence). V lost 0 bases and J lost 1; bases outside the gene matches: 13. The CDR3 covers 19 residues. For the CDR3, the DNA is TGTGCCAGCAGTTACTCCCTTCCGGGAGGTCTAGGGGGCACAGATACGCAGTATTTT. Its translation: CASSYSLPGGLGGTDTQYF.

This clonotype has at least ten counts. The CDR3 region is CASSLLFTGISPDTQYF. The CDR3 nucleotides read TGTGCCAGCAGTTTATTATTCACAGGGATAAGCCCAGATACGCAGTATTTT. The chain carries TRBV7-8 and TRBJ2-3; D possibly corresponds to TRBD1 (6 bases). The length of the CDR3 is 17 residues. Germline V lookup: CDR1 SGHVS, CDR2 FQNEAQ. Trimming cost V 6 bases and J 4 bases, with 23 bases left between them.

This clonotype was seen many times. The rearrangement uses TRBV7-2 and TRBJ2-5, with a tentative D call TRBD2 (6 bases). CDR3 length equals 14 residues. V was shortened by 5 bases and J by 5 bases, with 15 bases between the two germline ends. CDR1 SGHTA and CDR2 FQGNSA come from the germline V gene. The CDR3 DNA reads as TGTGCCAGCAGCGTGTCCCGGAGGGAGGAGACCCAGTACTTC. Amino acid sequence: CASSVSRREETQYF.

This clonotype was counted at least ten times. The genes are TRBV3-1 and TRBJ2-7; TRBD2 agrees at 9 bases. There are 16 residues in the CDR3. The germline CDR1 and CDR2 sequences are LGHDT and YNNKEL (reference sequence). Trimming cost V 1 base and J 5 bases; bases outside gene matches: 9. CDR3 residues: CASSQGGSGSLHEQYF. As DNA, the CDR3 is TGTGCCAGCAGCCAAGGTGGTAGCGGGAGTCTCCACGAGCAGTACTTC.

In its sample, this clonotype was seen many times. The chain combines TRBV10-3 with TRBJ2-1; 11 bases are a match to TRBD1. Germline values: CDR1 ENHRY, CDR2 SYGVKD. J gave up 4 bases and V 4 bases, and 3 bases lay outside the gene matches. The CDR3 contains 15 residues. CDR3 nucleotide sequence: TGTGCCATCAGTGGCCGGGACAGGGGGTACAATGAGCAGTTCTTC. Translating it yields CAISGRDRGYNEQFF.

There are a few counts of this clonotype. The chain combines TRBV18 with TRBJ2-1, with no clear D. V shed 1 base and J shed 4 bases, with 8 bases lying between them. Germline CDR1 is KGHSH and CDR2 is LQKENI. This CDR3 is built from 14 residues. The CDR3: CASSPLDGYNEQFF. Here the CDR3 DNA reads TGTGCCAGCTCACCACTGGACGGATACAATGAGCAGTTCTTC.

Ten or more counts support this clonotype. The rearrangement joins TRBV7-9 to TRBJ2-3; D call uncertain. This CDR3 has 15 amino acids. V lost 3 bases to trimming and J lost 2 bases, with 12 bases between them. Germline CDR1 SEHNR, CDR2 FQNEAQ (reference sequence). CDR3 in amino acids: CASSFSKLDTDTQYF. The CDR3, as DNA: TGTGCCAGCAGCTTTAGTAAACTTGACACAGATACGCAGTATTTT.

The table lists this clonotype with many counts. The gene calls are TRBV23-1 and TRBJ2-7; D gene unclear. TRBV23-1 is given ORF status, its function remaining uncertain. The CDR3 totals 12 residues. Trimming shortened V by 11 bases and J by 5 bases, and 16 bases separated the two germline ends. The CDR3 DNA reads TGCGCCCCCGCCAGAGGTGAGGACGAGCAGTACTTC. This gives the protein CAPARGEDEQYF.

This clonotype came up many times. This sequence joins TRBV7-8 and TRBJ2-5; 7 bases map to TRBD1. This CDR3 has 15 residues. The ends lost 5 bases at V and 1 base at J; junction bases unmatched: 7. CDR1 is SGHVS and CDR2 is FQNEAQ in the germline V gene. Written as DNA, the CDR3 is TGTGCCAGCAGCCGCAAACAGGGGTCCCAAGAGACCCAGTACTTC. Translating gives CASSRKQGSQETQYF.

This clonotype came up many times. The chain combines TRBV11-2 with TRBJ1-5; 9 bases are shared with TRBD1. The CDR3 spans 15 residues. The germline CDR1 and CDR2 sequences are SGHAT and FQNNGV. Trimming cost V 5 bases and J 5 bases; bases outside gene matches: 7. The CDR3: CASSPGTGSDQPQHF. The CDR3 DNA reads TGTGCCAGCAGCCCCGGGACAGGGTCCGATCAGCCCCAGCATTTT.

This clonotype occurred a few times. This sequence joins TRBV27 and TRBJ1-5; maybe TRBD1 (6 bases). V lost 5 bases, J lost 4 bases, and 12 bases lay in between. The V gene's germline CDR1 is MNHEY and CDR2 SMNVEV (reference sequence). CDR3 size: 14 residues. The CDR3 coding sequence is TGTGCCAGCAGTCCGACAGGAGTAAATCAGCCCCAGCATTTT. Its translation: CASSPTGVNQPQHF.